This TCR beta chain was sequenced during a study of cytomegalovirus exposure and HLA in healthy donors (dated by TCRdb to 2016 to 2017). Concerning the study at large: An earlier analysis of a few hundred of the donors reported 276 Gb of sequence data and about 120 million unique TCR beta sequences obtained from 180 million or so T cells. All discovery cohort repertoires had been generated on a single sequencing platform. The study aimed to test whether cataloging public T cell receptors could reveal signatures of past pathogen exposure. Among some 400 genotyped donors of the cohort, an average of approximately 240,000 unique TCR beta nucleotide sequences was sequenced per donor, of which approximately 19% were non-productive. Besides the first cohort of around 670 subjects, a separate validation cohort made up of 120 different subjects was used. An early release that covered 640 HLA-typed donors contained approximately 290 gigabases of sequencing data and tens of millions of unique TCR sequences. The later analysis used no new phenotypic data to find candidate immune exposures, relying instead on TCR beta sequences and their occurrence across donors. A later analysis re-examined previously published TCR beta repertoires from over 500 donors and added high-resolution HLA genotyping to investigate patterns of TCR occurrence. The T cell repertoires of several hundred subjects were profiled by immunosequencing and related to cytomegalovirus serostatus. A later genetic analysis took genome-wide SNP genotypes for about 55% of the 666 donors and used that subset as a discovery cohort. Five DR-DQ haplotypes were treated as single units for association and clustering because of strong linkage in the cohort. In an earlier analysis of 587 of the donors, high-throughput TCR beta sequencing was used to judge whether each TCR beta V gene segment behaved as functional or pseudogenic. Among the approximately 400 genotyped donors, around 79% belonged to the genetic ancestry cluster associated with self-reported Caucasian donors. The study combined high-throughput TCR immunosequencing, statistical association of individual TCRs with disease status, and machine learning to predict cytomegalovirus infection status. Typing coverage varied by locus: roughly 620-640 donors for A, B, C, DRB1 and DQB1; approximately 500 for DQA1; approximately 610 for DPA1; around 450 for DPB1. Donor age, sex, ethnicity and CMV serostatus were compiled together with the repertoire data. Class I and class II HLA loci were covered by the typing at four-digit resolution. Broad study findings and their caveats: Because HLA typing was missing for some donors at each locus, association tests included only the typed subset. The classifier was reported to diagnose cytomegalovirus status with high specificity and sensitivity in both the original cohort and the validation cohort. According to a later genetic analysis, donors in an Asian-associated ancestry cluster had fewer N-insertions in productive TCRs than the roughly 660-donor mean. In this cohort, only TCR beta chains were sequenced, and detectable features were limited by the absence of alpha or paired-chain data. Correlated functional status among segregating V segments might be attributable to linkage disequilibrium, but an unknown experimental factor could not be ruled out. In an earlier analysis of about 550 of the donors, most TCR beta V segments were observed in productive rearrangements about 87% or about 30% of the time, broadly matching IMGT annotations. Across donors, most TCR sequences were observed very rarely, whereas some public TCRs were present in many individuals. It was suggested by the authors that the approach could potentially be generalized to other disease states and immunological phenotypes. According to a later analysis, most CMV-associated TCR beta chains appeared to be HLA-restricted, and the HLA associations seemed to be driven largely by CMV exposure. A further reported finding was that TCR beta sequences accurately predicted the HLA-A and HLA-B alleles for most subjects in the first cohort. In the study, some 180 TCR beta chains were listed as associated with cytomegalovirus. The presence/absence analyses assumed that sequencing depth was roughly uniform across donors, and that assumption may not be true. A later analysis reported that several top co-occurrence clusters appeared linked to parvovirus B19, influenza, CMV and Epstein-Barr virus. Because the 87-base-pair reads could not distinguish some IMGT-functional V segments, including TRBV6-2 and TRBV6-3, those segments were excluded. Because counts were too low, about 17 rarely observed V segments, including chromosome 9 orphons, were excluded from the earlier analysis of fewer than 650 of the donors. The sequencing pipeline was judged likely to have produced a cluster of highly shared sequence variants as a technical artifact. When HLA alleles, especially DR and DQ, strongly co-occurred, attributing TCR associations to individual alleles was difficult. In vitro tests confirmed that a few of the cytomegalovirus-associated TCR beta chains recognize cytomegalovirus antigens. A later analysis found that TCR association rates varied across HLA loci, with DRB1 alleles showing the most associated TCRs and HLA-C alleles the fewest. For the cohort, immune exposure information was limited to CMV serostatus. At a false discovery rate of 0.05, a later analysis linked 15,000 to 20,000 TCR beta sequences to specific HLA alleles. In a later genetic analysis, a missense DCLRE1C variant was associated with V-gene and J-gene trimming of TCR beta chains, and the association was replicated in an independent cohort. In a later analysis, HLA-associated TCR beta chains were found to be more clonally expanded and to have lower generation probabilities than equally common non-associated chains.

Libraries came from the immunoSEQ multiplex PCR assay. For the multiplex PCR, a mixture combining 60 forward primers for TCR Vbeta segments and 13 reverse primers for TCR Jbeta segments was used. A multiplex PCR assay on genomic DNA amplified the CDR3 region of rearranged TCR beta genes. The amplified TCR beta libraries were sequenced on the Illumina HiSeq System as 87-base-pair reads. The study's processing was this. Across the roughly 700 repertoires, a later analysis counted around 80 million unique TCR beta chains, approximately 10 million of which were shared by at least two donors. A nearest-neighbor algorithm error-corrected the raw reads and collapsed the reads into unique sequences, merging closely related sequences to remove PCR and sequencing errors. To assign V, D and J gene segments, CDR3 sequences were aligned to IMGT reference sequences. Each retained sequence needed at least a six-nucleotide match to both a V gene segment and a J gene segment. Rearrangements were classified as productive when the CDR3 lacked stop codons and remained in frame with V and J, and all other rearrangements were classified as non-productive. Following IMGT convention, CDR3 was defined as the stretch from the second conserved V-encoded cysteine to the conserved J-encoded phenylalanine. The earlier analysis of about 560 of the donors excluded any sequence lacking an unambiguous match to a single V gene segment. An earlier analysis of roughly 590 of the donors called V segments functional above 56.7% productive rearrangements and segregating when the between-donor standard deviation exceeded 5%. A statistical classification framework was built to diagnose cytomegalovirus status from the catalog of TCR beta chain sequences. V and J gene assignment, in a later analysis, came from comparing TCR nucleotide sequences with IMGT/GENE-DB human TR gene sequences. The TCRdist pipeline was used in a later analysis to assign CDR3 sequences and most-parsimonious VDJ recombination scenarios. In a later analysis, each TCR beta chain was defined by its CDR3 amino acid sequence together with its V-gene family, and reads lacking a unique V-gene family were excluded. In a later analysis, 450 to 600 highly shared, low-generation-probability nucleotide sequences were removed to address suspected cross-contamination and a sequencing artifact. In a later analysis, a clonal expansion index was calculated for each public chain from normalized within-repertoire ranks of inferred template counts. A later analysis computed generation probabilities with a VDJ recombination model fitted to out-of-frame rearrangements, and checked the results against IGoR. Hypergeometric tests were used in a later analysis to score TCR-TCR, TCR-HLA and TCR-CMV co-occurrence, with a repertoire-size bias correction applied to the TCR pairs. To estimate false discovery rates, a later analysis permuted the HLA or CMV assignments 20 times. In a later analysis, co-occurring TCRs were grouped using DBSCAN, with TCRdist sequence similarity added in when clustering inside HLA-allele-positive subsets. Co-occurrence clustering excluded repertoires with fewer than 30,000 or more than 120,000 public chains, plus five with anomalous nucleotide sharing. This immuneACCESS table, as held by TCRdb, lists in-frame sequences with V and J called but not all clones. Of the missing ones, under half trace to an unresolved V gene in checked studies; the others have no known cause. V and J calls plus clone size are reproduced from that table; the DNA served to infer D and trimming. The sample table holds 200,000 to 250,000 clones, of which around 80% were seen once. Around 3.9% of the sample rests with the top ten.

There are a few counts of this clone. This clone's antigen is unknown. No base quality values were provided; no much bigger clone lies one nucleotide off. Trimming takes 4 bases off V and 0 bases off J; junction bases not matched to a gene: 8. CDR1 and CDR2 are drawn from the germline V gene: KGHSH, LQKENI. The CDR3 holds 16 amino acids from the cysteine to the phenylalanine. The read is trimmed to its CDR3 DNA, 48 bases read in frame from base 1. The cohort consisted of more than 650 healthy bone marrow donors. Cohort members were all nominally healthy when sampled, although unrecorded immune exposures were likely present. The donor was CMV seronegative and belonged to the group of around 350 seronegative cohort members. Each donor provided a peripheral blood sample, and peripheral blood mononuclear cells were used for TCR beta sequencing. The Qiagen DNeasy Blood Extraction Kit was used to extract genomic DNA from the blood cell samples.

Here the chain combines TRBV18 and TRBJ1-1, and 7 junction bases match TRBD1. Material: PBMCs. The sequence came from a male donor in good health and CMV-seronegative. DNA sequence: TGTGCCAGCTCACTCCGGGACAGTACGATGAACACTGAAGCTTTCTTT. The translation is CASSLRDSTMNTEAFF.